This TCR beta chain was identified in a study of CD8+CD57+ T cells in acquired aplastic anemia. This clonotype was detected a few times. Trimming cost V 5 bases and J 2 bases; bases outside gene matches: 5. CDR3 length: 15 residues. Per germline, CDR1 SEHNR and CDR2 FQNEAQ (reference sequence). Genomic DNA acted as the template from which TCR beta VDJ combination and CDR3 sequence profiling were carried out. TCRdb itself ran the reads through MiXCR, one entry per CDR3 protein. This sample has under 200,000 distinct CDR3 sequences; around three fifths occur once, and the top ten carry around 45%. The origin of this receptor is a human donor with severe aplastic anemia or a healthy control (not recorded which). The source material was sorted CD4+, CD8+, or CD8+CD57+ T cells (not recorded which) from PBMCs. This sequence joins TRBV7-9 and TRBJ2-5; 10 bases agree with TRBD1. The CDR3 protein is CASSTGTGDQETQYF. CDR3 in DNA: TGTGCCAGCAGCACCGGGACAGGGGATCAAGAGACCCAGTACTTC.